This TCR beta chain is drawn from a study of human T cells and chemical hapten exposure. This clonotype was recorded many times. Per germline, CDR1 KGHDR and CDR2 SFDVKD. The CDR3 has 14 residues. The ends were cut back, 4 bases at V and 0 bases at J, with 7 bases in the middle. The library put unique molecular identifiers onto individual cDNA molecules. One entry per CDR3 protein results from TCRdb running MiXCR on the RACE reads. The sample has fewer than 500,000 distinct CDR3 sequences, more than 4.5% seen once. The time point was: patch test 1, 2 weeks after DPC sensitization. Treatment meaning: therapeutic diphenylcyclopropenone sensitization with weekly scalp DPC.

The genes are TRBV24-1 and TRBJ2-3, with unresolved D. This clonotype was obtained from a woman between 50 and 59 years old with alopecia areata. Some clones in this sample may be carry-over from other donors' samples. The source material was whole blood, sampled in connection with sensitization to the hapten diphenylcyclopropenone (DPC). For the CDR3, the DNA is TGTGCCACCAGTGACCGCACTAGCACAGATACGCAGTATTTT. Translated, it gives CATSDRTSTDTQYF.